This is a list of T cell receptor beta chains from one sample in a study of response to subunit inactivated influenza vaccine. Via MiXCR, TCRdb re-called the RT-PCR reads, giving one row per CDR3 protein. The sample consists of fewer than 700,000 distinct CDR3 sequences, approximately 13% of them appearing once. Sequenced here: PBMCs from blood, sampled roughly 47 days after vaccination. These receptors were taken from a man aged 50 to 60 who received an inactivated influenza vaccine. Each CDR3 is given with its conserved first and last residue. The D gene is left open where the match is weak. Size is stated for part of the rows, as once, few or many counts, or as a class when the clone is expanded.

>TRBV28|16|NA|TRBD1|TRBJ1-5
CASSLSPTGADEPQHF
TGTGCCAGCAGTTTATCGCCGACAGGGGCAGACGAGCCCCAGCATTTT
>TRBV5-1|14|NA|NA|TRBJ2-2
CASSLVTSSGELFF
TGCGCCAGCAGCTTGGTTACCTCGAGCGGGGAGCTGTTTTTT
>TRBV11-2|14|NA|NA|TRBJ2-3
CASRRPGNTDTQYF
TGTGCCAGCAGAAGACCAGGAAACACAGATACGCAGTATTTT
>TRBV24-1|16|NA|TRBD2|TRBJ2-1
CATSDSGRAGFNEQFF
TGTGCCACCAGTGATAGCGGGAGGGCCGGTTTCAATGAGCAGTTCTTC
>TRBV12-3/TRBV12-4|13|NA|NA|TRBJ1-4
CASTGRPNEKLFF
TGTGCCAGTACGGGACGGCCGAATGAAAAACTGTTTTTT
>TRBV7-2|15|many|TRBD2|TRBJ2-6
CASIRRGGGANVLTF
TGTGCCAGCATCCGACGGGGGGGAGGGGCCAACGTCCTGACTTTC
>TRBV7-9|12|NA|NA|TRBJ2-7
CASSLNPNEQYF
TGTGCCAGCAGCTTAAACCCGAACGAGCAGTACTTC
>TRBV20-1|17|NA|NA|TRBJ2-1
CCARALVRGPSYNEQFF
TGCTGTGCTAGAGCCCTGGTAAGGGGACCCTCCTACAATGAGCAGTTCTTC
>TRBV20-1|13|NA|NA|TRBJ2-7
CSAGPRTSYEQYF
TGCAGTGCTGGCCCCCGGACTTCCTACGAGCAGTACTTC
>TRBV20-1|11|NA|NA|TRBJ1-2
CSARDYYGYTF
TGCAGTGCTAGGGATTACTATGGCTACACCTTC